Reported below is one T cell receptor (beta chain). This record belongs to a study of blood T cell repertoires in COVID-19. For the study at large: There were acute and convalescent COVID-19 samples, and they came from the United States, Italy and Spain.

The germline gives CDR1 KGHDR, CDR2 SFDVKD. Trimming cost V 0 bases and J 0 bases, with 6 bases left between them. The length of the CDR3 is 15 residues. Cohort 3 recovery required two negative PCRs, clearance, or symptom resolution. Here immunoSEQ multiplex PCR was the method, and the copy in TCRdb shows in-frame clones only, minus some. The sample holds a few hundred thousand clones, roughly 90% seen once. V and J are TRBV24-1 and TRBJ2-3; TRBD1 might be the D (5 bases). This TCR derives from a woman between 25 and 40 years old who had recovered from COVID-19. The sequencing input was PBMCs or T cells enriched from blood (not recorded which). The CDR3 here is CATSDLRQSTDTQYF. The CDR3 nucleotides are TGTGCCACCAGTGATTTGCGACAGAGCACAGATACGCAGTATTTT.